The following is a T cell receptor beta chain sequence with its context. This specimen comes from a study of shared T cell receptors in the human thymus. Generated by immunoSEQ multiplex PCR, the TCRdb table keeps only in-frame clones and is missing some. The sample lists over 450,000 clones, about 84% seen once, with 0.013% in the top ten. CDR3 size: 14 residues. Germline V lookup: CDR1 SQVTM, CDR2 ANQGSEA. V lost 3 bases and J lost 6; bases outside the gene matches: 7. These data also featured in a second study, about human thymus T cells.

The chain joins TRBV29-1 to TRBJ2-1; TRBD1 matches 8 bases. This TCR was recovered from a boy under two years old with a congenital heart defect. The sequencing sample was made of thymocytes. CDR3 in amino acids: CSVEVGQGANEQFF. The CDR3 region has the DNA TGCAGCGTTGAGGTTGGTCAGGGGGCCAATGAGCAGTTCTTC.